Reported below is one TCR beta chain. Its antigen is still unknown. The sample comes from a study of response to subunit inactivated influenza vaccine. TCRdb redid the calling of the RT-PCR reads with MiXCR, one entry per CDR3 protein. Found here are roughly 170,000 distinct CDR3 sequences, about 9% of them singletons; the top ten hold around 9.9%. General study points: Seasonal influenza vaccination, on each occasion, was suggested by the authors to recruit few new T cells.

CDR3 length: 16 amino acids. CDR1 and CDR2 (germline): MDHEN, SYDVKM. The ends lost 1 base at V and 4 bases at J; junction bases unmatched: 10. V usage is TRBV28 and J usage is TRBJ2-7; 7 nucleotides agree with TRBD2. The source is a middle-aged man who received an inactivated influenza vaccine. The material was non-naive T cells sorted from PBMCs, obtained on the day of vaccination. CDR3 sequence reads: CASSLFGGTGRYEQYF. The DNA of the CDR3 is TGTGCCAGCAGTTTATTCGGCGGGACCGGGAGGTACGAGCAGTACTTC.